The following is a T cell receptor beta chain sequence with its context. Germline loops: CDR1 MNHEY, CDR2 SVGAGI. Trimming took off 2 bases at V and 3 bases at J, with 11 bases between the two ends. The CDR3 is 14 residues long. This record comes from a study of cytomegalovirus exposure and HLA in healthy donors. 60 Vbeta and 13 Jbeta primers were used in PCR. TCRdb keeps only in-frame clones here, not all; method: immunoSEQ multiplex PCR. Among about 150,000 clones listed, about 86% were seen once. The receptor's source is a woman in her twenties or thirties in good health and CMV-seronegative. The chain has TRBV6-5 and TRBJ2-7, with D perhaps matching TRBD1 (6 bases). Input material: PBMCs. The CDR3, as DNA: TGTGCCAGCAGTTACGATCAGGGGAACTACGAGCAGTACTTC. Translated, it gives CASSYDQGNYEQYF.